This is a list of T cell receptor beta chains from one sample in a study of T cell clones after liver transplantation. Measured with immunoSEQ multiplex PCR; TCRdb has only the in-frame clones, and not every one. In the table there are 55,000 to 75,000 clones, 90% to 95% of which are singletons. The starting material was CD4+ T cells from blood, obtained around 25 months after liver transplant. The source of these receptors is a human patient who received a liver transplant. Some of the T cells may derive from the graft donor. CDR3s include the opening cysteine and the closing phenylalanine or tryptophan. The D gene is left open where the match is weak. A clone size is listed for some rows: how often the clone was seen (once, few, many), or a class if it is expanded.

CDR3aa: CASSLAFLDEQGNQPQHF; CDR3nt: TGCGCCAGCAGCTTGGCCTTTTTGGATGAACAGGGAAATCAGCCCCAGCATTTT; j_gene: TRBJ1-5; abundance: NA; d_gene: NA; v_gene: TRBV5-1
CDR3aa: CASIHRGSGAYEQYF; CDR3nt: TGTGCCAGCATCCATAGAGGGAGTGGCGCCTACGAGCAGTACTTC; j_gene: TRBJ2-7; abundance: NA; d_gene: NA; v_gene: TRBV28
CDR3aa: CASSIGQGIGGELFF; CDR3nt: TGTGCCAGTAGTATTGGACAGGGTATCGGCGGGGAGCTGTTTTTT; j_gene: TRBJ2-2; abundance: once; d_gene: TRBD1; v_gene: TRBV19
CDR3aa: CASSIVGQGGTGELFF; CDR3nt: TGTGCCAGTAGTATAGTGGGACAGGGTGGCACCGGGGAGCTGTTTTTT; j_gene: TRBJ2-2; abundance: NA; d_gene: TRBD1; v_gene: TRBV19
CDR3aa: CASSSGTGGAQYF; CDR3nt: TGTGCCAGCAGCTCCGGGACAGGGGGCGCCCAGTACTTC; j_gene: TRBJ2-7; abundance: NA; d_gene: TRBD1; v_gene: TRBV11-2
CDR3aa: CASSPRGYPIQYF; CDR3nt: TGTGCCAGCAGCCCTAGGGGGTACCCCATTCAGTACTTC; j_gene: TRBJ2-4; abundance: NA; d_gene: NA; v_gene: TRBV11-2
CDR3aa: CASRFRQGREYF; CDR3nt: TGTGCAAGTCGCTTCCGACAGGGTAGGGAGTACTTC; j_gene: TRBJ2-7; abundance: NA; d_gene: NA; v_gene: TRBV12-2
CDR3aa: CSVELLRETQYF; CDR3nt: TGCAGCGTTGAATTACTTAGAGAGACCCAGTACTTC; j_gene: TRBJ2-5; abundance: NA; d_gene: NA; v_gene: TRBV29-1
CDR3aa: CASSSQGAQETQYF; CDR3nt: TGTGCCAGCAGCTCACAGGGGGCACAAGAGACCCAGTACTTC; j_gene: TRBJ2-5; abundance: NA; d_gene: TRBD1; v_gene: TRBV5-6
CDR3aa: CATSRDPTRADGYGYTF; CDR3nt: TGTGCCACCAGCAGAGATCCTACCAGGGCGGATGGGTATGGCTACACCTTC; j_gene: TRBJ1-2; abundance: NA; d_gene: NA; v_gene: TRBV15
CDR3aa: CAWAPFGLAGGAPSTDTQYF; CDR3nt: TGTGCCTGGGCTCCTTTTGGACTAGCGGGAGGGGCTCCTAGCACAGATACGCAGTATTTT; j_gene: TRBJ2-3; abundance: NA; d_gene: TRBD2; v_gene: TRBV30
CDR3aa: CASSPGTGSRSYEQYF; CDR3nt: TGTGCCAGCAGTCCCGGGACAGGGAGTCGCTCCTACGAGCAGTACTTC; j_gene: TRBJ2-7; abundance: NA; d_gene: TRBD1; v_gene: TRBV27
CDR3aa: CASSASGTNSYNEQFF; CDR3nt: TGTGCCAGCAGCGCCTCCGGGACCAACTCCTACAATGAGCAGTTCTTC; j_gene: TRBJ2-1; abundance: once; d_gene: NA; v_gene: TRBV9
CDR3aa: CASSSAGVRNTEAFF; CDR3nt: TGCGCCAGCAGCTCGGCTGGGGTAAGGAACACTGAAGCTTTCTTT; j_gene: TRBJ1-1; abundance: NA; d_gene: NA; v_gene: TRBV5-1
CDR3aa: CASSVVPSGRSNTGELFF; CDR3nt: TGTGCCAGCAGCGTAGTCCCTAGCGGGAGGTCGAACACCGGGGAGCTGTTTTTT; j_gene: TRBJ2-2; abundance: NA; d_gene: TRBD2; v_gene: TRBV9
CDR3aa: CATRLRQVTGELFF; CDR3nt: TGTGCCACTCGACTTAGACAGGTCACCGGGGAGCTGTTTTTT; j_gene: TRBJ2-2; abundance: NA; d_gene: NA; v_gene: TRBV28
CDR3aa: CASSLDRANNEQFF; CDR3nt: TGTGCCAGCTCGCTCGACAGGGCTAACAATGAGCAGTTCTTC; j_gene: TRBJ2-1; abundance: NA; d_gene: TRBD1; v_gene: TRBV18
CDR3aa: CASGLDSYGYTF; CDR3nt: TGTGCTAGTGGTCTCGACAGTTATGGCTACACCTTC; j_gene: TRBJ1-2; abundance: NA; d_gene: NA; v_gene: TRBV12-5